This TCR beta chain was captured in a study of tumor-infiltrating lymphocytes in primary liver carcinoma. Study-level background: With diameters of 4.2 to 10 cm, tumors were stage T1-T3 N0M0.

There are 14 residues in the CDR3. V shed 0 bases, J shed 8 bases, and the junction held 4 bases outside the gene matches. Germline CDR1 is SGHKS and CDR2 is YYEKEE (reference sequence). TCR beta cDNA was made from 500 ng total RNA with a constant-region primer. Three-round nested multiplex PCR performed with slightly modified ARM-PCR produced the TCR beta libraries. Investigators reported that the first two PCR rounds, at 10 to 11 cycles each, used TRBV1-TRBV30 forward primers with a C-beta reverse primer. Each CDR3 protein gets one entry after TCRdb re-called the multiplex PCR reads with MiXCR. The data hold tens of thousands of distinct CDR3 sequences, with 65% to 85% observed a single time. Co-extraction yielded RNA and DNA from 20-30 mg of unsorted bulk tissue. The sampling covered five separate regions of each tumor. In regard to this clonotype: What it recognizes is unknown. The CDR3 ends on some other residue instead of the conserved phenylalanine or tryptophan, so this is likely a read error.

Study-level findings and limits: Compared with blood, tumor repertoires held significantly more in their top 250 clones.

The TCR sequence derives from a man aged 35 to 55 with primary liver carcinoma and hepatitis B virus infection. The chain links TRBV5-5 to TRBJ2-1; 8 bases line up with TRBD2. Sequenced material: liver tumor tissue from sampling region 5. Subset here: tumor region T5, tumor centre. CDR3 DNA: TGTGCCAGCAGCTTGGATAACGGGAGGGATGAGCAGTTCTTG. Translating gives CASSLDNGRDEQFL.